A selection of T cell receptor beta chains follows, all from one sample in a study of blood T cells in healthy people across ages. TCRdb recomputed calls from the 5' RACE reads with MiXCR, one row per CDR3 protein. The sample holds 1.5 million to 2 million distinct CDR3 sequences, roughly two fifths seen once. The sample comprised blood. These receptors all come from a human donor in good health. Each CDR3 is given with its conserved first and last residue. The order of the fields is J gene, D gene, CDR3 length, V gene, clone size, CDR3 DNA, CDR3 protein. A D gene is named only where the DNA matches it firmly. Only part of the rows carry a size: once, few, many, or a class if the clone is expanded.

>TRBJ2-1|TRBD2|14|TRBV20-1|NA
TGCAGTGCTAGAGATCGTCTAGCGGGGAACGAGCAGTTCTTC
CSARDRLAGNEQFF
>TRBJ2-7|TRBD2|18|TRBV20-1|NA
TGCAGTGCTAGCAATCCCCGACTAGCGGGGGGTAGGTCCTACGAGCAGTACTTC
CSASNPRLAGGRSYEQYF
>TRBJ2-5|NA|14|TRBV7-3|few
TGTGCCAGCATCCACCAGGAGCACCAAGAGACCCAGTACTTC
CASIHQEHQETQYF
>TRBJ2-1|TRBD2|16|TRBV4-3|NA
TGCGCCAGCAGCCTCGGGGTGGCTAGCGGGGGAGAAGTGCAGTTCTTC
CASSLGVASGGEVQFF
>TRBJ1-2|NA|14|TRBV3-1|NA
TGTGCCAGCAGACTTTCCGCAGGGAATGACGGCTACACCTTC
CASRLSAGNDGYTF
>TRBJ2-1|TRBD1|15|TRBV7-2|many
TGTGCCAGCAGCTTGACAGGGGGACTCCGTAATGAGCAGTTCTTC
CASSLTGGLRNEQFF
>TRBJ1-4|NA|11|TRBV2|few
TGTGCCAGCAACTCGGCGGGAAAACTGTTTTTT
CASNSAGKLFF
>TRBJ2-4|NA|14|TRBV12-3/TRBV12-4|NA
TGTGCCAGCAGTTTGGGGGCAGCCAAAGACATTCAGTACTTC
CASSLGAAKDIQYF
>TRBJ2-7|NA|13|TRBV28|few
TGTGCCAGCAGTTTACAGGGACTTTACGAGCAGTACTTC
CASSLQGLYEQYF
>TRBJ2-7|NA|13|TRBV10-3|few
TGTGCCTTACGGGCAGGGGCGGGGAACGAGCAGTACTTC
CALRAGAGNEQYF
>TRBJ1-1|NA|17|TRBV7-2|once
TGTGCCAGCAGCTTAGTCCCTTGGCCAACCATGAACACTAAAGCTTTCTTT
CASSLVPWPTMNTKAFF
>TRBJ2-3|NA|15|TRBV7-2|few
TGTGCCAGCAGCTTAGGAGGGGCTACGGAAGATACGCAGTATTTT
CASSLGGATEDTQYF
>TRBJ2-3|TRBD2|16|TRBV29-1|few
TGCAGCGTTGAAGGGGATCTAGCGGGGGGCACAGATACGCAGTATTTT
CSVEGDLAGGTDTQYF
>TRBJ1-5|TRBD1|13|TRBV6-5|NA
TGTGCCAGCAGTCCGGGACAGTATCGGCCCCAGCATTTT
CASSPGQYRPQHF
>TRBJ1-2|NA|14|TRBV6-5|few
TGTGCCAGCAGTTACCCTGGGGGGTCAGATGGCTACACCTTC
CASSYPGGSDGYTF
>TRBJ2-7|NA|15|TRBV28|NA
TGTGCCAGCAGTTTTGTCGGGGGGCCCGCCTACGAGCAGTACTTC
CASSFVGGPAYEQYF
>TRBJ2-5|NA|14|TRBV9|once
TGTGCCAGCGGCGTCTCCGGACTATTAGAGACCCAGTACTTC
CASGVSGLLETQYF
>TRBJ2-7|TRBD1|18|TRBV15|few
TGTGCCACCAGCAGAGATCGGTCCCCCGGACAGGGTGGTGGAGAGCAGTACTTC
CATSRDRSPGQGGGEQYF
>TRBJ2-1|NA|14|TRBV11-2|few
TGTGCCAGCAGCTTAGGGCGGCAGAACAATGAGCAGTTCTTC
CASSLGRQNNEQFF
>TRBJ2-5|TRBD2|15|TRBV11-3|NA
TGTGCCAGCAGCTTAGGCGGGGGGGTATCCGAGACCCAGTACTTC
CASSLGGGVSETQYF
>TRBJ2-5|NA|16|TRBV6-2/TRBV6-3|NA
TGTGCCAGCAGTTACGGAGGGGCCCCTACTCAAGAGACCCAGTACTTC
CASSYGGAPTQETQYF
>TRBJ2-1|NA|16|TRBV5-1|NA
TGCGCCAGCTTTAATTGGGGGGTGGGTTCCTACAATGAGCAGTTCTTC
CASFNWGVGSYNEQFF
>TRBJ1-2|NA|13|TRBV7-2|NA
TGTGCCAGCAGCTTCCAGGGGTCGGCTGGCTACACCTTC
CASSFQGSAGYTF
>TRBJ1-2|NA|15|TRBV10-3|NA
TGTGCCGCGTACACCTTGGACAGTCCTAACTATGGCTACACCTTC
CAAYTLDSPNYGYTF
>TRBJ2-7|TRBD2|17|TRBV9|few
TGTGCCAGCAGCGTGGCATTACCGGGACTAGCATGGAACGAGCAGTACTTC
CASSVALPGLAWNEQYF
>TRBJ1-5|NA|16|TRBV4-3|NA
TGCGCCAGCAGCCAAGAGGGGGGTCGCGGCAATCAGCCCCAGCATTTT
CASSQEGGRGNQPQHF
>TRBJ1-4|TRBD1|16|TRBV7-9|NA
TGTGCCAGCAGGGGAAGGACAGGAGTCTTTAATGAAAAACTGTTTTTT
CASRGRTGVFNEKLFF
>TRBJ1-6|NA|14|TRBV4-3|NA
TGCGCCAGCAGCCAAAACAGGGTCTTTTCACCCCTCCACTTT
CASSQNRVFSPLHF
>TRBJ2-3|NA|14|TRBV20-1|NA
TGCAGTGCTAGAGTCCCGTTTGATACAGATACGCAGTATTTT
CSARVPFDTDTQYF
>TRBJ1-4|TRBD1|14|TRBV12-3/TRBV12-4|NA
TGTGCCAGCAGTTTACAGGGGGGATTTGGAAAACTGTTTTTT
CASSLQGGFGKLFF
>TRBJ1-2|NA|14|TRBV6-6|NA
TGTGCCGGCAGTTACTCGGAGGGGAATGTTGGCTACACCTTC
CAGSYSEGNVGYTF
>TRBJ2-7|TRBD1|15|TRBV10-3|NA
TGTGCCATCAGTGGGGGACAGGTCAGCTCCTACGAGCAGTACTTC
CAISGGQVSSYEQYF
>TRBJ2-7|TRBD1|15|TRBV6-2/TRBV6-3|NA
TGTGCCAGCAGTTACTCAAGGGACAGCTTCTACGAGCAGTACTTC
CASSYSRDSFYEQYF
>TRBJ1-4|NA|15|TRBV7-9|few
TGTGCCAGCAGCTTAGCGGTCGCAACTAATGAAAAACTGTTTTTT
CASSLAVATNEKLFF
>TRBJ1-4|TRBD1|15|TRBV15|NA
TGTGCCACCACCGAGCCGACAGGGGGCTATGAAAAACTGTTTTTT
CATTEPTGGYEKLFF
>TRBJ1-2|NA|14|TRBV5-1|NA
TGCGCCAGCAGCCCCGGACAGACGGGGGATGGCTACACCTTC
CASSPGQTGDGYTF
>TRBJ1-2|TRBD1|16|TRBV6-1|few
TGTGCCAGCAATAACCGGGACAGATCGGGGACCTATGGCTACACCTTC
CASNNRDRSGTYGYTF
>TRBJ2-7|NA|14|TRBV7-2|NA
TGTGCCAGCAGCTTAGATGCCCGAATTTACGAGCAGGACTTC
CASSLDARIYEQDF
>TRBJ1-5|NA|12|TRBV6-2/TRBV6-3|NA
TGTGCCAGCGCACAGGGTAATCAGCCCCAGCATTTT
CASAQGNQPQHF
>TRBJ2-3|NA|14|TRBV7-2|NA
TGTGCCAGCAGCAACATCCAGGGGACACCACCGCAGTATTTT
CASSNIQGTPPQYF
>TRBJ1-2|NA|13|TRBV12-3/TRBV12-4|few
TGTGCCAGCAGTTTAGTAGGGAGAGGGGGCTACACCTTC
CASSLVGRGGYTF
>TRBJ2-3|NA|16|TRBV28|NA
TGTGCCAGCAGTCTCCCTTTCAAGTCTGGCACAGATACGCAGTATTTT
CASSLPFKSGTDTQYF
>TRBJ2-5|TRBD2|15|TRBV6-6|few
TGTGCCAGCAGTATGACTAGCGGGGTTAGAGAGACCCAGTACTTC
CASSMTSGVRETQYF
>TRBJ1-1|NA|22|TRBV9|NA
TGTGCCAGCAGCGTAGGTGGGGGAGGTATCCACTCTTACGAAGATTTGAACACTGAAGCTTTCTTT
CASSVGGGGIHSYEDLNTEAFF
>TRBJ2-3|NA|14|TRBV20-1|NA
TGCAGTGCTAGAAACCCCCGGGTCACAGATACGCAGTATTTT
CSARNPRVTDTQYF
>TRBJ2-3|NA|11|TRBV12-3/TRBV12-4|NA
TGTGCCAGCAGAACACTAGATACGCAGTATTTT
CASRTLDTQYF
>TRBJ1-5|NA|13|TRBV6-2/TRBV6-3|few
TGTGCCAGCAGTTACTCGAACGTCAGCCCCCAGCATTTT
CASSYSNVSPQHF
>TRBJ2-3|NA|14|TRBV4-3|NA
TGCGCCAGCAGCCATCGGTACGGGGGTGATACGCAGTATTTT
CASSHRYGGDTQYF
>TRBJ1-2|NA|15|TRBV5-1|NA
TGCGCCAGCAGCGACTATGGACAGCACACCTATGGCTACACCTTC
CASSDYGQHTYGYTF
>TRBJ1-2|NA|12|TRBV25-1|few
TGTGCCAGCAGTGAATTTACGTATGGCTACACCTTC
CASSEFTYGYTF
>TRBJ1-2|NA|14|TRBV7-2|few
TGTGCCAGCAGCCTACACCCCGGGGACTATGGCTACACCTTC
CASSLHPGDYGYTF